This T cell receptor (beta chain) is from a study of T cells in Graves' hyperthyroidism and ophthalmopathy. CDR3 length: 15 amino acids. Germline values: CDR1 SGHRS, CDR2 YFSETQ. This clonotype was counted ten times or more. The antigen is unknown. A read error may account for a junction end that differs from germline. Researchers took RNA transcripts and amplified the TCR beta CDR3 regions from them. With the HTBI primer set, the TCR CDR3 went through a first round of RT-PCR. TCRdb ran MiXCR on the multiplex PCR reads and lists one entry per CDR3 protein. Found here are about half a million distinct CDR3 sequences, around a fifth of them singletons; the top ten hold 45% to 55%. Overall study findings and caveats: In validation, the model predicted ophthalmopathy. These predictions came a median roughly six months before onset.

This TCR was recovered from a woman in her 70s with Graves' ophthalmopathy. The chain uses TRBV5-1 and TRBJ1-1, with 7 nucleotides matching TRBD1. Sequenced sample: blood. The CDR3 is CASSPRTGMNTEAFF. The CDR3 nucleotides are TGTGCCAGCAGCCCACGGACAGGCATGAACACTGAAGCTTTCTTT. Variable domain in full (rest from reference TRBV5-1 and TRBJ1-1): KAGVTQTPRYLIKTRGQQVTLSCSPISGHRSVSWYQQTPGQGLQFLFEYFSETQRNKGNFPGRFSGRQFSNSRSEMNVSTLELGDSALYLCASSPRTGMNTEAFFGQGTRLTVV.